This T cell receptor (beta chain) was recovered during a study of blood T cell repertoires in COVID-19 (dated by TCRdb to 2019 to 2021). Concerning the study at large: The collaborator samples originated in the United States, Italy and Spain and spanned the acute and convalescent phases of COVID-19. The material from the prospective study consisted of cDNA or gDNA derived from T cells, B-cell-depleted T cells, or PBMCs. Where available, HLA class I and class II types were taken from metadata supplied by the sample provider and were not determined by assay-based typing. The sample metadata nearly always contained a de-identified subject ID, COVID-19 status, age in years and sex. Samples came from the ongoing ImmuneRACE study (first 160 participants) plus 1,254 subjects from 6 global collaborators. The dataset comprised deeply sampled blood TCRbeta repertoires from subjects exposed to, actively infected with, or recovered from COVID-19. A freely available public database, intended as a resource for researchers studying the immune response to SARS-CoV-2, is where the repertoires were released.

Enrolling through a virtual design, the prospective study's participants ranged in age from about 18 to 89 years and lived across 24 United States geographic areas. Cohort assignment in the prospective study relied on participant-reported clinical history from a screening survey and a study questionnaire. Recovered participants in ImmuneRACE Cohort 3 were defined by two consecutive negative NP/OP PCR tests, clearance by a healthcare professional, or resolution of symptoms. In the prospective study, whole blood, serum and a nasopharyngeal or oropharyngeal swab were collected from each participant by mobile phlebotomists. Participants in the prospective study had the option to provide additional blood draws and questionnaires over a roughly two-month period. Prospective study blood samples were shipped either frozen or at room temperature before DNA extraction. In regard to this clone: Its antigen is still unknown. No much larger clonotype is one base removed from it; base qualities were not supplied.

TCRbeta CDR3 regions were amplified from genomic DNA using the immunoSEQ Assay, a bias-controlled multiplex PCR. The paper's processing steps were these. Nucleated cell counts per sample were estimated from amplification of reference gene primers within the assay. To quantify the absolute abundance of each unique TCRbeta CDR3 rearrangement, sequence reads were collapsed and filtered. For each sample, productive Simpson clonality was calculated by taking the square root of Simpson's diversity index across productive rearrangements. The table was pulled from immuneACCESS by TCRdb, which kept in-frame rearrangements only. Such tables lose some clones; where checked, under half of the loss comes from unresolved V genes, and the rest has no known cause. D and trimming come from the DNA, and the V and J calls and clone size come from that table. The sample records roughly 200,000 clones, more than 80% of which are singletons. 6.2% of the sample rests with the top ten.

Overall study outcomes, separate from this receptor: How much clinical and demographic metadata was included differed by source and by participant, and the metadata was provided uncurated.

The TCR was taken from a man aged 35 to 55 who had recovered from COVID-19. The sequencing sample was made of PBMCs or T cells enriched from blood (not recorded which).

The DNA sequence reads TGTGCCAGCAGTGAAGGTGTCATCTCCTACAATGAGCAGTTCTTC. This yields the protein CASSEGVISYNEQFF. The rearrangement combines TRBV6-1 with TRBJ2-1; the D segment cannot be called with confidence. The germline V gene sets CDR1 to MNHNS and CDR2 to SASEGT. V is shortened by 1 base, J by 0 bases, and the region joining them spans 7 bases. The CDR3 covers 15 residues, taking in both the cysteine and the phenylalanine. The sequence is cut down to CDR3 DNA, 45 bases in frame from base 1.